This record concerns one TCR beta chain sequence. The sample is drawn from a study of technical replicates of blood from a handful of donors. The method was immunoSEQ multiplex PCR; TCRdb's version includes in-frame clones alone and lacks a portion of them. Counted here are about 49,000 clones, roughly nine tenths occurring once; the ten biggest clones make up 3% to 5%. Sequencing input: PBMCs. The sequence was collected from a human donor in good health. Some clones in this sample may be carry-over from other donors' samples.

The CDR3 coding sequence is TGCGCCAGCAGCTCGGGACAGGGAGGCACCGGGGAGCTGTTTTTT. This encodes CASSSGQGGTGELFF. This chain joins TRBV4-3 and TRBJ2-2, with 9 positions matching TRBD1. Per the germline V gene, CDR1 is LGHNA and CDR2 is YSLEER. This CDR3 is built from 15 residues. Trimming cost V 5 bases and J 4 bases; bases outside gene matches: 5.